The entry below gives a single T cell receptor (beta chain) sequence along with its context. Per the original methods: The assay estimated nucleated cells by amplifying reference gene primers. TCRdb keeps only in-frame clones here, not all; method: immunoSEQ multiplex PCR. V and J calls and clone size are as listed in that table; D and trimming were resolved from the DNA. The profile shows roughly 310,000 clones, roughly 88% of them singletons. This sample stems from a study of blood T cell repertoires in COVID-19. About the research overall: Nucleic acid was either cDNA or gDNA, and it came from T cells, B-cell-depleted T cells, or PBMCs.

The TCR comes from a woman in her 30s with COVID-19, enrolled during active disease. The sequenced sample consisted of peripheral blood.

The CDR3 reads CASQDRGNQPQHF. In DNA form, the CDR3 reads TGTGCCAGCCAGGACAGGGGGAATCAGCCCCAGCATTTT. V is TRBV19 and J is TRBJ1-5; TRBD1 agrees at 10 bases. The CDR3 spans 13 residues. CDR1 and CDR2 (germline): LNHDA, SQIVND (reference sequence). The J segment lost 4 bases and the V segment lost 9 bases, leaving 3 bases of the junction unmatched.